Below, 8 T cell receptor beta chains from the same sample are listed, as sequenced in a study of OX40 agonist ivuxolimab in advanced cancers. Here immunoSEQ multiplex PCR was the method, and the copy in TCRdb shows in-frame clones only, minus some. Among about 53,000 clones listed, approximately 88% were seen once. Source: CD4+ or CD8+ T cells sorted from blood, taken in a trial of the OX40 agonist ivuxolimab. The source of these receptors is an adult with an advanced solid tumor such as melanoma, head and neck, liver or kidney cancer.

The chain links TRBV30 to TRBJ2-3; TRBD2 matches at 7 bases. This CDR3 has 12 residues. Germline CDR1 GTSNPN, CDR2 SVGIG (reference sequence). The J segment lost 6 bases and the V segment lost 3 bases, leaving 3 bases of the junction unmatched. CDR3 DNA: TGTGCCTGGAGGCGTAGCGGGGATACGCAGTATTTT. Its translation: CAWRRSGDTQYF.

J is TRBJ2-7 and V is TRBV6-5; TRBD1 matches at 8 bases. The J segment lost 7 bases and the V segment lost 7 bases, leaving 9 bases of the junction unmatched. CDR3 length: 13 residues. Germline V gives CDR1 MNHEY, CDR2 SVGAGI. CDR3 bases: TGTGCCAGCAATCTGGACAGGGTGAGGGAGCAGTACTTC. It codes for CASNLDRVREQYF.

There are a few counts of this clone. The chain links TRBV11-1 to TRBJ2-1, with 12 bases fitting TRBD2. CDR1 and CDR2 (germline): SGHAT, FQDESV (reference sequence). The CDR3 is made up of 15 amino acids. V dropped 5 bases and J dropped 5; count of bases not matched to a gene: 4. The CDR3 is CASSRTSGANNEQFF. The CDR3 nucleotides are TGTGCCAGCAGCCGGACTAGCGGGGCAAACAATGAGCAGTTCTTC.

The chain has TRBV5-1 and TRBJ2-3, with TRBD1 identical over 9 bases. J lost 3 bases, V lost 0 bases, and 14 bases had no gene match. The CDR3 is 19 residues long. CDR1 and CDR2 from the germline V gene are SGHRS and YFSETQ. CDR3 region: CASSLAEDRGPVMTDTQYF. Written as DNA, the CDR3 is TGCGCCAGCAGCTTGGCCGAGGACAGGGGTCCCGTTATGACAGATACGCAGTATTTT.

The chain combines TRBV6-6 with TRBJ2-4; TRBD1 matches at 11 bases. The CDR3 extends over 15 amino acids. CDR1 is MNHNY, CDR2 SVGAGI, per germline (reference sequence). V lost 5 bases and J lost 5; bases outside the gene matches: 5. As DNA, the CDR3 is TGTGCCAGCAGTACGCCGGACAGGGGGCAAAACATTCAGTACTTC. Its protein product is CASSTPDRGQNIQYF.

This chain joins TRBV2 and TRBJ2-5; the D is unclear. The CDR3 is made up of 10 amino acids. Germline CDR1 and CDR2: SNHLY and FYNNEI. The V end lost 8 bases, the J end lost 5 bases, and 6 bases lay between the germline ends. This CDR3 is CASAGETQYF. CDR3 sequence (DNA): TGTGCCAGCGCCGGGGAGACCCAGTACTTC.

Turning to this clone: Within the sample, other DNA sequences also encode this same CDR3. The chain joins TRBV29-1 to TRBJ2-1; 7 positions match TRBD1. This CDR3 has 11 amino acids. Unmatched junction bases numbered 3, after V lost 6 bases and J lost 7 bases. Germline V gene data show CDR1 as SQVTM and CDR2 as ANQGSEA. As DNA, the CDR3 is TGCAGCGTAGGACAGGCGAATGAGCAGTTCTTC. Protein: CSVGQANEQFF.

This rearrangement joins TRBV5-1 to TRBJ1-2; D ambiguous. Germline assignment: CDR1 SGHRS and CDR2 YFSETQ. The CDR3 length is 13 residues. V lost 0 bases to trimming and J lost 7 bases, with 10 bases between them. As DNA, the CDR3 is TGCGCCAGCAGCTTGGAGCGGTACAGTGGCTACACCTTC. Amino acid sequence: CASSLERYSGYTF.